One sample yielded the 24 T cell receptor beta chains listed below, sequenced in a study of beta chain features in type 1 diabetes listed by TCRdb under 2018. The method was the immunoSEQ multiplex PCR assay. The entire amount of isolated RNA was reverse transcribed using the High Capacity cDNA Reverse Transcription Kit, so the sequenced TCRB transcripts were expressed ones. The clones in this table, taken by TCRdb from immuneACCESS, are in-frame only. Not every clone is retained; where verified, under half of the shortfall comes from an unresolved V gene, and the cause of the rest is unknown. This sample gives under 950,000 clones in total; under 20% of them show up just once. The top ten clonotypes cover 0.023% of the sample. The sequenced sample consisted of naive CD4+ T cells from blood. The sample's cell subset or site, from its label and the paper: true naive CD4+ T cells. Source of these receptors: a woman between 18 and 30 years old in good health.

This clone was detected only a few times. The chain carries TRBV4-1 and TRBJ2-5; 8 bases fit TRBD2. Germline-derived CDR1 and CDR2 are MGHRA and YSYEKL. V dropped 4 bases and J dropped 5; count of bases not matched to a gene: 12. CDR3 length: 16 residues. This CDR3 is CASSPGSREGQETQYF. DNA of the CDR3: TGCGCCAGCAGCCCCGGGAGCCGGGAGGGCCAGGAGACCCAGTACTTC.

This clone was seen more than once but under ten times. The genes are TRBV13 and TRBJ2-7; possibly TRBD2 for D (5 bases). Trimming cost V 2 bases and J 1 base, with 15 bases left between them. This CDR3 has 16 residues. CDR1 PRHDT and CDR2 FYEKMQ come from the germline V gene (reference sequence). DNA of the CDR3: TGTGCCAGCAGCTTACTCCACAGCGGCCGATCCTACGAGCAGTACTTC. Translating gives CASSLLHSGRSYEQYF.

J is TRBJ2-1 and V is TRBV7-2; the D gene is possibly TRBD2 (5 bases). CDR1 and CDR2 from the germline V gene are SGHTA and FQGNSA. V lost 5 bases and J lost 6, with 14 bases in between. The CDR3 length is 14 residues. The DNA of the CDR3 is TGTGCCAGCAGCCGTCCATCTAGCCGCAATGAGCAGTTCTTC. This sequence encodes CASSRPSSRNEQFF.

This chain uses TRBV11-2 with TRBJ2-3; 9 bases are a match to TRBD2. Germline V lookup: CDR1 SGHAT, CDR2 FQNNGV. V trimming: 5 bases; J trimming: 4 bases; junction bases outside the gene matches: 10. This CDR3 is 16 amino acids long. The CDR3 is CASSTLAGASSDTQYF. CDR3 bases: TGTGCCAGCAGCACCTTAGCGGGAGCTTCGTCAGATACGCAGTATTTT.

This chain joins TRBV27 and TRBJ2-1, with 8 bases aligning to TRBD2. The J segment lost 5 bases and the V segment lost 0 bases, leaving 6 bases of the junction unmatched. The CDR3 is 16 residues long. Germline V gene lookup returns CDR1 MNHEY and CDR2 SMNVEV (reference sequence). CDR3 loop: CASSLSITSGDNEQFF. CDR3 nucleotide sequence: TGTGCCAGCAGTTTATCGATTACTAGCGGAGACAATGAGCAGTTCTTC.

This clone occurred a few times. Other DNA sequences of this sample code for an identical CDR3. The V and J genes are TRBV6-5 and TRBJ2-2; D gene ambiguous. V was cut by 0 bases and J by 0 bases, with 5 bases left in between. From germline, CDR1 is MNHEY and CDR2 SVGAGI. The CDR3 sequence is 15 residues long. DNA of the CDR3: TGTGCCAGCAGTTACTCGAGGACGAACACCGGGGAGCTGTTTTTT. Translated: CASSYSRTNTGELFF.

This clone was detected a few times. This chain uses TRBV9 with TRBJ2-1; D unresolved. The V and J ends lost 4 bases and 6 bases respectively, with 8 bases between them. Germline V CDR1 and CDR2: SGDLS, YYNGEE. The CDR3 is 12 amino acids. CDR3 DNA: TGTGCCAGCAGCATTCCCCCCAATGAGCAGTTCTTC. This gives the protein CASSIPPNEQFF.

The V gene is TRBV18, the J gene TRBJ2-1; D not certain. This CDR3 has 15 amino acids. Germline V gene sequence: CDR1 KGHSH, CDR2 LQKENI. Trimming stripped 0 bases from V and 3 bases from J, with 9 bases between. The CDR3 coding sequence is TGTGCCAGCTCACCACCGATGGGCGGCTACAATGAGCAGTTCTTC. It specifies CASSPPMGGYNEQFF.

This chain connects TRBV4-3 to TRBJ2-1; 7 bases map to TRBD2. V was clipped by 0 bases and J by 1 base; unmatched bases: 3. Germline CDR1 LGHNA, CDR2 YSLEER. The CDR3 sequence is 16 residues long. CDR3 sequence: CASSQEPAGSYNEQFF. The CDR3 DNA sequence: TGCGCCAGCAGCCAAGAACCAGCGGGATCCTACAATGAGCAGTTCTTC.

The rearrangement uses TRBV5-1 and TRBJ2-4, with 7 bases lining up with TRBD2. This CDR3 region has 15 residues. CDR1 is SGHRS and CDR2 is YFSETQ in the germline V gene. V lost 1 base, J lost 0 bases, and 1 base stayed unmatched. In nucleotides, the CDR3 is TGCGCCAGCAGCTTGCGGGGGGAAGCCAAAAACATTCAGTACTTC. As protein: CASSLRGEAKNIQYF.

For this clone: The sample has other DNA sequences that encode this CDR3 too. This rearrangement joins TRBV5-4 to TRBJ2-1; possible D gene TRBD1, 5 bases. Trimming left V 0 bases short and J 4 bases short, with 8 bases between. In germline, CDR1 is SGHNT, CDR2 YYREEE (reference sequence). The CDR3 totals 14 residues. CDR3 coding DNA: TGTGCCAGCAGCTTGGGGGGCCCTTACAATGAGCAGTTCTTC. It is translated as CASSLGGPYNEQFF. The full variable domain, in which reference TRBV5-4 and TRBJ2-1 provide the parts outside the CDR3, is ETGVTQSPTHLIKTRGQQVTLRCSSQSGHNTVSWYQQALGQGPQFIFQYYREEENGRGNFPPRFSGLQFPNYSSELNVNALELDDSALYLCASSLGGPYNEQFFGPGTRLTVL.

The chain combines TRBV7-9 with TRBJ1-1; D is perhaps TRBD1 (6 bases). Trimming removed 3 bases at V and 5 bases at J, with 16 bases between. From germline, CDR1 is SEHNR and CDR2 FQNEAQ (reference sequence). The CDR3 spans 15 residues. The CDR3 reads CASSLWAGAETEAFF. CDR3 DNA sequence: TGTGCCAGCAGCTTGTGGGCAGGGGCTGAGACTGAAGCTTTCTTT.

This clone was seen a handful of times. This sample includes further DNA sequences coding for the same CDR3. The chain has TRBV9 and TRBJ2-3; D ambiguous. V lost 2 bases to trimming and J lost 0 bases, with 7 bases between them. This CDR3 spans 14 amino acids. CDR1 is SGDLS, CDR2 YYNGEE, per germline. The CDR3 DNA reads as TGTGCCAGCAGCGTGAGGAGTAGCACAGATACGCAGTATTTT. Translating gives CASSVRSSTDTQYF.

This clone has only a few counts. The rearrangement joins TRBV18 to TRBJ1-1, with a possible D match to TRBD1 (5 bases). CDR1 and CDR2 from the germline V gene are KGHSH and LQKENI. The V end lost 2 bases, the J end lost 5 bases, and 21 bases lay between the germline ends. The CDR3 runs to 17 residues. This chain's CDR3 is CASSPSEWSGGSTEAFF. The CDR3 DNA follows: TGTGCCAGCTCACCATCGGAGTGGTCGGGGGGATCTACTGAAGCTTTCTTT.

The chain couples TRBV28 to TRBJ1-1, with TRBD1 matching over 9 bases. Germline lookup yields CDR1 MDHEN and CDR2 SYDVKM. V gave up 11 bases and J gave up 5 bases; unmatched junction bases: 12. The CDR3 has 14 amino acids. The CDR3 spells CAARPGTGQTEAFF. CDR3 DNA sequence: TGTGCCGCTAGGCCCGGGACAGGGCAAACTGAAGCTTTCTTT.

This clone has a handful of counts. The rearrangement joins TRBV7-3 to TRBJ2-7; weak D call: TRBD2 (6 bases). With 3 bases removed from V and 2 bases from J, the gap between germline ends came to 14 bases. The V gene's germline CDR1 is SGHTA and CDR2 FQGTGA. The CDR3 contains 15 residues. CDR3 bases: TGTGCCAGCAGCTTGGGCGCGGGAACCCCCTACGAGCAGTACTTC. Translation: CASSLGAGTPYEQYF.

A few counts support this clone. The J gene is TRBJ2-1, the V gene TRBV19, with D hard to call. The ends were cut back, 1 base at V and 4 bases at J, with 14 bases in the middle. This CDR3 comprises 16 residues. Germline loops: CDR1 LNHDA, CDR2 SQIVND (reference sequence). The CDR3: CASSIGGVGPYNEQFF. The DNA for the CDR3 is TGTGCCAGTAGTATAGGAGGCGTTGGGCCTTACAATGAGCAGTTCTTC.

This CDR3 reads CASSLKANYGYTF. Here the CDR3 DNA reads TGTGCCAGCAGCCTGAAAGCTAACTATGGCTACACCTTC. This chain uses TRBV27 with TRBJ1-2; no clear D gene. V was trimmed by 6 bases and J by 0 bases, leaving 8 bases between them. Germline values: CDR1 MNHEY, CDR2 SMNVEV (reference sequence). This CDR3 has 13 amino acids.

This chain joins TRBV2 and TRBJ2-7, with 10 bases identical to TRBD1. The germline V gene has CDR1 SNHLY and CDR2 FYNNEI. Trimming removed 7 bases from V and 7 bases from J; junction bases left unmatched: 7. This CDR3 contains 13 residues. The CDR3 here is CASTDRGLGEQYF. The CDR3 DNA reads TGTGCCAGCACAGACAGGGGGCTTGGAGAGCAGTACTTC.

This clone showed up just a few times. The CDR3 sequence: CASSAGQLNQPQHF. The CDR3 coding sequence is TGTGCCAGCAGTGCGGGACAGCTTAATCAGCCCCAGCATTTT. J is TRBJ1-5 and V is TRBV2; 7 positions agree with TRBD1. V was pared by 4 bases and J by 4 bases, with 4 bases of the junction left unmatched. Germline V gene sequence: CDR1 SNHLY, CDR2 FYNNEI. The CDR3 length is 14 residues.

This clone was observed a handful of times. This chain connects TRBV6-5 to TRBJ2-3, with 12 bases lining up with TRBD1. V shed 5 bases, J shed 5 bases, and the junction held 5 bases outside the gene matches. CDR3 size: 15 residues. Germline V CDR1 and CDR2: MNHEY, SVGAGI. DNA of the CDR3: TGTGCCAGCAGTCGGGACAGGGGGCTTGGAGATACGCAGTATTTT. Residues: CASSRDRGLGDTQYF.

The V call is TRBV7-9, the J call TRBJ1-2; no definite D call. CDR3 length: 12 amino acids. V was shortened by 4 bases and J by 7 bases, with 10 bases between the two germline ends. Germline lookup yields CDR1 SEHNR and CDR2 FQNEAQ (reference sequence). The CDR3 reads CASSSSAVGYTF. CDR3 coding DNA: TGTGCCAGCAGCTCCAGCGCGGTTGGCTACACCTTC.

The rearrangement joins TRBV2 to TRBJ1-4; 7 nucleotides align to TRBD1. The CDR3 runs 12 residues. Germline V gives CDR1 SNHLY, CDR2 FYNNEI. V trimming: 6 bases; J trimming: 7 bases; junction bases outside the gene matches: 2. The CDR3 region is CASSAGGEKLFF. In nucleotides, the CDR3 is TGTGCCAGCAGCGCAGGGGGTGAAAAACTGTTTTTT.

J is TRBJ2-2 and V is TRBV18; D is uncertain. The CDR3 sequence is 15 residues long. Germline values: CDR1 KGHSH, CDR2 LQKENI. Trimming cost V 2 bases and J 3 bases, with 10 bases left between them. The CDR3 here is CASSPFKGDTGELFF. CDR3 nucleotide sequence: TGTGCCAGCTCACCATTTAAGGGCGACACCGGGGAGCTGTTTTTT.